The 31 T cell receptor beta chains below all came from one sample that was sequenced in a study of OX40 agonist ivuxolimab in advanced cancers. To prepare the library, the immunoSEQ multiplex PCR assay was applied. Not all clones reach the TCRdb copy of this immuneACCESS table, which keeps in-frame sequences only. Checked studies attribute under half of the gap to unresolved V genes and leave the rest unexplained. The sample profile shows over 85,000 clones; approximately 83% of them were found once. The ten largest clones take up more than 1.1% of the sample. The sample here was CD4+ or CD8+ T cells sorted from blood, taken in a trial of the OX40 agonist ivuxolimab. The source is an adult with an advanced solid tumor such as melanoma, head and neck, liver or kidney cancer.

The chain carries TRBV19 and TRBJ2-1; D is perhaps TRBD2 (6 bases). This CDR3 is 15 amino acids long. V lost 5 bases to trimming and J lost 7 bases, with 18 bases between them. The germline V gene has CDR1 LNHDA and CDR2 SQIVND (reference sequence). The DNA of the CDR3 is TGTGCCAGTAGTGGGGGGAGGAGTACCGGAAATGAGCAGTTCTTC. Amino acids: CASSGGRSTGNEQFF. Complete variable domain (other parts from reference TRBV19 and TRBJ2-1): DGGITQSPKYLFRKEGQNVTLSCEQNLNHDAMYWYRQDPGQGLRLIYYSQIVNDFQKGDIAEGYSVSREKKESFPLTVTSAQKNPTAFYLCASSGGRSTGNEQFFGPGTRLTVL.

This chain joins TRBV28 and TRBJ1-1; perhaps TRBD1 as D (6 bases). The V end was cut by 6 bases, the J end by 4 bases, with 12 bases between. This CDR3 contains 13 residues. CDR1 and CDR2 from the germline V gene are MDHEN and SYDVKM. The chain's CDR3 is CASRAGVPTEAFF. Written as DNA, the CDR3 is TGTGCCAGCAGAGCAGGGGTTCCCACTGAAGCTTTCTTT.

The CDR3 sequence is CAISEWTGQDYGYTF. The CDR3 DNA reads TGTGCCATCAGTGAGTGGACAGGGCAAGACTATGGCTACACCTTC. The chain joins TRBV10-3 to TRBJ1-2; 8 bases align to TRBD1. The ends lost 1 base at V and 3 bases at J; junction bases unmatched: 4. The CDR3 has 15 residues. Germline V lookup: CDR1 ENHRY, CDR2 SYGVKD.

The J gene is TRBJ1-2, the V gene TRBV29-1; 8 nucleotides match TRBD1. The germline V gene encodes CDR1 SQVTM and CDR2 ANQGSEA. J lost 4 bases, V lost 4 bases, and 5 bases had no gene match. The length of the CDR3 is 13 residues. The CDR3, as DNA: TGCAGCGTTGTTGGACAGGGACCCTATGGCTACACCTTC. It translates to CSVVGQGPYGYTF.

The chain couples TRBV19 to TRBJ2-6; D not certain. This CDR3 comprises 15 residues. Germline lookup yields CDR1 LNHDA and CDR2 SQIVND (reference sequence). Trimming took 6 bases from V and 0 from J, leaving 9 bases between them. The CDR3 sequence is CASRQAFSGANVLTF. Written as DNA, the CDR3 is TGTGCCAGTAGGCAGGCATTCTCTGGGGCCAACGTCCTGACTTTC.

J is TRBJ2-1 and V is TRBV11-2; 8 bases match TRBD2. This CDR3 contains 16 residues. CDR1 is SGHAT and CDR2 is FQNNGV in the germline V gene. With V trimmed by 4 bases and J by 1 base, 6 bases remained unmatched. This CDR3 reads CASSSGGGLSYNEQFF. The CDR3 DNA reads TGTGCCAGCAGCTCCGGGGGGGGCTTGTCCTACAATGAGCAGTTCTTC.

V is TRBV6-6 and J is TRBJ2-7; no reliable D call. There are 13 residues in the CDR3. V lost 7 bases to trimming and J lost 1 base, with 11 bases between them. Germline CDR1 and CDR2: MNHNY and SVGAGI (reference sequence). The CDR3: CASINTESYEQYF. The CDR3 coding sequence is TGTGCCAGCATCAACACGGAGTCCTACGAGCAGTACTTC.

This chain links TRBV7-5 with TRBJ1-5; the table gives TRBD1 as D, unverified against the DNA. TRBV7-5 is reported as a pseudogene. The CDR3 contains 16 residues. The chain's CDR3 is CARSANTGDSNQPQHF. The CDR3, as DNA: TGTGCCAGAAGCGCCAATACAGGGGATAGCAATCAGCCCCAGCATTTT.

The J gene is TRBJ1-2, the V gene TRBV28; tentatively, D is TRBD1 (5 bases). The CDR3 loop spans 13 amino acids. V was pared by 6 bases and J by 10 bases, with 18 bases between. Looked up from germline, CDR1 is MDHEN and CDR2 is SYDVKM. In nucleotides, the CDR3 is TGTGCCAGCAGAACATGGGGGAACGCGGTCTACACCTTC. Amino acid sequence: CASRTWGNAVYTF.

The chain has TRBV11-2 and TRBJ2-6, with D possibly matching TRBD2 (6 bases). This CDR3 has 15 residues. V lost 5 bases, J lost 4 bases, and 12 bases lay in between. The germline gives CDR1 SGHAT, CDR2 FQNNGV. The CDR3: CASSLREVGANVLTF. The CDR3 DNA sequence: TGTGCCAGCAGCCTAAGGGAGGTGGGGGCCAACGTCCTGACTTTC.

The V gene is TRBV6-5, the J gene TRBJ1-6; D is unclear. The CDR3 extends over 15 amino acids. V was shortened by 5 bases and J by 8 bases, with 16 bases between the two germline ends. Germline CDR1 MNHEY, CDR2 SVGAGI. CDR3 sequence reads: CASSTSVNVDSPLHF. CDR3 DNA: TGTGCCAGCAGTACGTCAGTGAATGTGGATTCACCCCTCCACTTT.

A word on this clone: The sample holds other DNA sequences that translate to the same CDR3. The J gene is TRBJ1-3, the V gene TRBV28; TRBD1 aligns across 7 bases. CDR3 size: 14 residues. Germline V gene lookup returns CDR1 MDHEN and CDR2 SYDVKM. The V gene end was trimmed by 5 bases and the J gene end by 0 bases; junction bases not matched to a gene: 1. The CDR3 DNA reads TGTGCCAGCAGTCCAGGGGGCTCTGGAAACACCATATATTTT. This codes for CASSPGGSGNTIYF.

The CDR3 nucleotides read TGTGCCATCTTAACCGGGACCGGAGCTAACTATGGCTACACCTTC. This sequence encodes CAILTGTGANYGYTF. The rearrangement joins TRBV28 to TRBJ1-2; possibly TRBD1 for D (5 bases). Germline V gives CDR1 MDHEN, CDR2 SYDVKM. The V end was cut by 10 bases, the J end by 0 bases, with 18 bases between. The length of the CDR3 is 15 residues.

The CDR3 coding sequence is TGTGCCAGCAGCTTACGGGGACCCTACGAGCAGTACTTC. Encoded protein: CASSLRGPYEQYF. The rearrangement uses TRBV7-2 and TRBJ2-7; D might be TRBD1 or TRBD2, each matching 5 bases. V was clipped by 2 bases and J by 2 bases, with 7 bases between them. Germline loops: CDR1 SGHTA, CDR2 FQGNSA. The length of the CDR3 is 13 residues.

This chain connects TRBV6-6 to TRBJ1-1; 7 nucleotides align to TRBD1. The ends lost 6 bases at V and 7 bases at J; junction bases unmatched: 5. This CDR3 region has 12 residues. Per the germline V gene, CDR1 is MNHNY and CDR2 is SVGAGI (reference sequence). In DNA form, the CDR3 reads TGTGCCAGCAGACGGGACAGATATGAAGCTTTCTTT. Protein sequence: CASRRDRYEAFF.

The J gene is TRBJ2-2, the V gene TRBV7-3, with 7 bases lining up with TRBD1. The junction had 4 bases not matched to a gene; V was cut back by 3 bases and J by 0 bases. Germline CDR1 reads SGHTA; CDR2 reads FQGTGA. The CDR3 totals 16 residues. The CDR3 loop is CASSFQGGANTGELFF. DNA for the CDR3: TGTGCCAGCAGCTTCCAAGGGGGCGCGAACACCGGGGAGCTGTTTTTT.

The chain employs TRBV5-1 and TRBJ1-1; 8 bases map to TRBD1. The CDR3 has 15 amino acids. Losses at the gene ends were 0 bases for V and 5 bases for J; bases not matched to a gene: 6. Germline lookup yields CDR1 SGHRS and CDR2 YFSETQ. Written as DNA, the CDR3 is TGCGCCAGCAGCTTGGGGACAGGGACGTATACTGAAGCTTTCTTT. The encoded protein is CASSLGTGTYTEAFF.

The rearrangement joins TRBV28 to TRBJ2-2; no reliable D call. The CDR3 length is 13 residues. CDR1 is MDHEN and CDR2 is SYDVKM in the germline V gene. The germline V and J ends were trimmed by 8 bases and 6 bases, with 13 bases remaining between them. This CDR3 reads CASDSRVAGELFF. The CDR3, as DNA: TGTGCCAGCGATAGTAGGGTCGCCGGGGAGCTGTTTTTT.

The chain recombines TRBV4-3 with TRBJ2-7; 8 bases fit TRBD1. V trimming: 5 bases; J trimming: 1 base; junction bases outside the gene matches: 7. Germline V CDR1 and CDR2: LGHNA, YSLEER. CDR3 length equals 15 residues. Here the CDR3 DNA reads TGCGCCAGCAGCGGCGGACAGGGTGGTTCCTACGAGCAGTACTTC. This sequence encodes CASSGGQGGSYEQYF.

The chain recombines TRBV4-3 with TRBJ2-3; tentatively, D is TRBD1 (5 bases). Trimming shortened V by 2 bases and J by 2 bases, and 8 bases separated the two germline ends. This CDR3 region has 14 residues. CDR1 is LGHNA and CDR2 is YSLEER in the germline V gene. CDR3 sequence: CASSQPGHTDTQYF. The CDR3 region has the DNA TGCGCCAGCAGCCAACCAGGGCACACAGATACGCAGTATTTT.

The J gene is TRBJ2-5, the V gene TRBV7-2; D call uncertain. The CDR3 loop spans 15 amino acids. Germline CDR1 and CDR2: SGHTA and FQGNSA. Trimming pared 4 bases from V and 4 bases from J, leaving 16 bases between. The CDR3 loop is CASSYRASIPETQYF. The CDR3 DNA reads as TGTGCCAGCAGCTACCGGGCCTCCATCCCAGAGACCCAGTACTTC.

The CDR3 nucleotides are TGCGCCAGCAGCTTGGCCGGGACAGGAAGGTGGCTGGATACGCAGTATTTT. This gives the protein CASSLAGTGRWLDTQYF. The chain has TRBV5-1 and TRBJ2-3, with 8 bases fitting TRBD1. Germline lookup yields CDR1 SGHRS and CDR2 YFSETQ. With V trimmed by 0 bases and J by 6 bases, 12 bases remained unmatched. The CDR3 runs to 17 residues.

The chain recombines TRBV5-1 with TRBJ1-1; D not certain. V lost 0 bases and J 6 bases, leaving 3 bases between the germline ends. Germline CDR1 SGHRS, CDR2 YFSETQ. The CDR3 loop spans 11 amino acids. For the CDR3, the DNA is TGCGCCAGCAGCTTGGAAGCTGAAGCTTTCTTT. Translated, it gives CASSLEAEAFF.

V usage is TRBV5-4 and J usage is TRBJ2-2; TRBD1 matches 8 bases. This CDR3 comprises 14 residues. Germline values: CDR1 SGHNT, CDR2 YYREEE (reference sequence). The V and J ends lost 5 bases and 7 bases, in that order; junction bases with no gene match: 7. CDR3 DNA sequence: TGTGCCAGCAGACTGGACAGGGTAGACGGGGAGCTGTTTTTT. Its translation: CASRLDRVDGELFF. Full variable domain (remainder filled in from reference TRBV5-4 and TRBJ2-2): ETGVTQSPTHLIKTRGQQVTLRCSSQSGHNTVSWYQQALGQGPQFIFQYYREEENGRGNFPPRFSGLQFPNYSSELNVNALELDDSALYLCASRLDRVDGELFFGEGSRLTVL.

This clone was counted a few times. The chain uses TRBV7-2 and TRBJ1-2, with 8 bases lining up with TRBD1. This CDR3 has 13 residues. J lost 5 bases, V lost 5 bases, and 4 bases had no gene match. Per germline, CDR1 SGHTA and CDR2 FQGNSA. The CDR3 DNA is TGTGCCAGCAGCCGGACAGGGTCATATGGCTACACCTTC. Translation gives CASSRTGSYGYTF. Full variable domain (outside the CDR3, taken from reference TRBV7-2 and TRBJ1-2): GAGVSQSPSNKVTEKGKDVELRCDPISGHTALYWYRQSLGQGLEFLIYFQGNSAPDKSGLPSDRFSAERTGGSVSTLTIQRTQQEDSAVYLCASSRTGSYGYTFGSGTRLTVV.

This chain uses TRBV27 with TRBJ2-2, with unresolved D. Germline V lookup: CDR1 MNHEY, CDR2 SMNVEV (reference sequence). The germline V and J ends were trimmed by 2 bases and 5 bases, with 6 bases remaining between them. There are 13 residues in the CDR3. CDR3 loop: CASSLGRTGELFF. The DNA of the CDR3 is TGTGCCAGCAGTTTAGGGCGAACCGGGGAGCTGTTTTTT.

The DNA for the CDR3 is TGTGCCAGCAGCTTCTCGCTAAATCAGCCCCAGCATTTT. Amino acids: CASSFSLNQPQHF. The chain uses TRBV7-6 and TRBJ1-5, with D unresolved. Looked up from germline, CDR1 is SGHVS and CDR2 is FNYEAQ. This CDR3 spans 13 amino acids. Trimming stripped 3 bases from V and 4 bases from J, with 7 bases between.

The J gene is TRBJ2-5, the V gene TRBV7-9, with unresolved D. The J call may be incorrect, as the DNA end agrees better with TRBJ2-7. The CDR3 has 15 amino acids. In germline, CDR1 is SEHNR, CDR2 FQNEAQ (reference sequence). CDR3 protein: CASSLNMGRSYEQYF. CDR3 sequence (DNA): TGTGCCAGCAGCTTAAATATGGGTAGGTCCTACGAGCAGTACTTC.

This chain uses TRBV2 with TRBJ2-1, with 13 positions matching TRBD2. This CDR3 is built from 15 residues. With V trimmed by 6 bases and J by 7 bases, 6 bases remained unmatched. The germline CDR1 and CDR2 sequences are SNHLY and FYNNEI. Here the CDR3 reads CASSRTSGRENEQFF. The CDR3 DNA follows: TGTGCCAGCAGCCGCACTAGCGGGAGGGAAAATGAGCAGTTCTTC. Based on the CDR3 plus reference TRBV2 and TRBJ2-1, the full variable domain is EPEVTQTPSHQVTQMGQEVILRCVPISNHLYFYWYRQILGQKVEFLVSFYNNEISEKSEIFDDQFSVERPDGSNFTLKIRSTKLEDSAMYFCASSRTSGRENEQFFGPGTRLTVL.

Notes on this clone: This CDR3 is also generated by other DNA sequences in the sample. This chain joins TRBV4-2 and TRBJ1-5, with D maybe TRBD1 (6 bases). Per the germline V gene, CDR1 is LGHNA and CDR2 is YNFKEQ. The CDR3 spans 17 residues. The ends were cut back, 1 base at V and 3 bases at J, with 16 bases in the middle. CDR3: CASSQGLQGYDNQPQHF. The CDR3 DNA follows: TGTGCCAGCAGCCAAGGGCTCCAGGGGTATGACAATCAGCCCCAGCATTTT.

The chain uses TRBV5-6 and TRBJ2-1; TRBD2 matches 10 bases. Germline V gives CDR1 SGHDT, CDR2 YYEEEE. V lost 0 bases to trimming and J lost 4 bases; unmatched junction nucleotides: 4. This CDR3 is built from 16 residues. CDR3 sequence reads: CASSLGAGGRYNEQFF. Here the CDR3 DNA reads TGTGCCAGCAGCTTGGGAGCGGGGGGGAGGTACAATGAGCAGTTCTTC.